Shown below are 26 T cell receptor beta chains from a single sample sequenced in a study of early T cells in non-severe SARS-CoV-2 infection. Each CDR3 protein gets one entry after TCRdb re-called the 5' RACE reads with MiXCR. The repertoire holds around 75,000 distinct CDR3 sequences, with around a tenth as singletons. What was sequenced was whole blood. The receptors come from an adult who was a healthcare worker with PCR-confirmed SARS-CoV-2 infection or an uninfected control (not recorded which).

The sample holds a few counts of this clonotype. This chain links TRBV28 with TRBJ1-5; unclear D gene. CDR1 is MDHEN, CDR2 SYDVKM, per germline. V lost 2 bases, J lost 6 bases, and 5 bases lay in between. The CDR3 runs to 12 residues. CDR3 coding DNA: TGTGCCAGCAGTTTACTGGGTCAGCCCCAGCATTTT. It specifies CASSLLGQPQHF.

In this sample, this clonotype turned up a few times. V usage is TRBV25-1 and J usage is TRBJ1-1; no definite D call. The CDR3 loop spans 12 amino acids. The V end lost 7 bases, the J end lost 2 bases, and 8 bases lay between the germline ends. The germline V gene encodes CDR1 MGHDK and CDR2 SYGVNS. CDR3 coding DNA: TGTGCCAGCATGGCGGGAAACACTGAAGCTTTCTTT. Translated, it gives CASMAGNTEAFF.

This clonotype has more than one count but fewer than ten. The V and J genes are TRBV6-2 or TRBV6-3 and TRBJ2-2; 10 nucleotides agree with TRBD2. CDR3 length: 16 residues. CDR1 and CDR2 (germline): MNHEY, SVGEGT. J gave up 6 bases and V 6 bases, and 10 bases lay outside the gene matches. The CDR3 is CASSSLGLASAGELFF. The CDR3 coding sequence is TGTGCCAGCAGCTCTCTGGGACTAGCGTCTGCCGGGGAGCTGTTTTTT.

The chain links TRBV7-3 to TRBJ2-2; 12 nucleotides align to TRBD2. V dropped 8 bases and J dropped 7; count of bases not matched to a gene: 8. CDR1 is SGHTA and CDR2 is FQGTGA in the germline V gene. This CDR3 spans 15 amino acids. In DNA, the CDR3 is TGTGCCAGCTCCCTAGCGGGAGGGCCAGGCGGGGAGCTGTTTTTT. It translates to CASSLAGGPGGELFF.

The chain couples TRBV12-3 or TRBV12-4 to TRBJ2-1, with D unclear. This CDR3 spans 14 amino acids. V was clipped by 3 bases and J by 6 bases, with 12 bases between them. CDR3 DNA sequence: TGTGCCAGCAGTTTGATTTCTCAGAGCAATGAGCAGTTCTTC. This sequence encodes CASSLISQSNEQFF.

The sample holds many counts of this clonotype. J is TRBJ2-7 and V is TRBV7-9; a weak D match, TRBD2 (6 bases). CDR3 length equals 14 residues. The V gene lost 2 bases and the J gene lost 6 bases, with 14 bases spanning the gap. Germline V lookup: CDR1 SEHNR, CDR2 FQNEAQ (reference sequence). The CDR3: CASSLRRAVPEQYF. The CDR3 DNA sequence: TGTGCCAGCAGCTTAAGGAGGGCGGTACCCGAGCAGTACTTC.

This clonotype has a handful of counts. The J gene is TRBJ2-3, the V gene TRBV4-3, with D unclear. Germline values: CDR1 LGHNA, CDR2 YSLEER. The CDR3 has 16 amino acids. Trimming took 0 bases from V and 2 from J, leaving 12 bases between them. The CDR3 DNA reads TGCGCCAGCAGCCAAGAAACAGCCGCCTACACAGATACGCAGTATTTT. Translation: CASSQETAAYTDTQYF.

This clonotype was seen ten or more times. The chain is built from TRBV7-9 and TRBJ2-1, with a weak D call TRBD1 (5 bases). V was shortened by 5 bases and J by 9 bases, with 8 bases between the two germline ends. Germline V CDR1 and CDR2: SEHNR, FQNEAQ (reference sequence). CDR3 length: 11 amino acids. DNA for the CDR3: TGTGCCAGCAGCCTAGGGGTTGAGCAGTTCTTC. This sequence encodes CASSLGVEQFF.

This clonotype was observed many times. The chain has TRBV29-1 and TRBJ2-2; no definite D call. This CDR3 has 12 residues. The germline V gene encodes CDR1 SQVTM and CDR2 ANQGSEA. Deletions cut 1 base from V and 5 bases from J, with 5 bases between. As DNA, the CDR3 is TGCAGCGTTGAAGGCCTTACCGGGGAGCTGTTTTTT. It specifies CSVEGLTGELFF.

The count of this clonotype is one. The rearrangement joins TRBV21-1 to TRBJ2-3; the table gives TRBD1 as D, unverified against the DNA. TRBV21-1 corresponds to a pseudogene. The CDR3 spans 14 residues. CDR3 nucleotide sequence: TGTGCCAGCAACCCCGGAGATTCCACAGATACGCAGTATTTT. Protein product: CASNPGDSTDTQYF.

A word on this clonotype: Given the absence of the conserved phenylalanine or tryptophan at the CDR3 end, a read error is likely. J is TRBJ2-5 and V is TRBV9; 7 bases are a match to TRBD1. The germline gives CDR1 SGDLS, CDR2 YYNGEE. Trimming took 4 bases from V and 2 from J; bases not matched to a gene: 11. The CDR3 runs to 16 residues. The CDR3 bases are TGTGCCAGCAGCCCCCACTCCACAGGGGTACAAGAGACCCAGTACTCC. This gives the protein CASSPHSTGVQETQYS.

At least ten counts were recorded for this clonotype. This sequence joins TRBV27 and TRBJ1-1, with TRBD1 as a possible D gene (5 bases). The length of the CDR3 is 14 residues. V dropped 5 bases and J dropped 0 bases, with 10 bases sitting between them. Germline V CDR1 and CDR2: MNHEY, SMNVEV (reference sequence). The CDR3 nucleotides read TGTGCCAGCAGTACCAGACAGATGAACACTGAAGCTTTCTTT. Translating it yields CASSTRQMNTEAFF.

The chain combines TRBV5-4 with TRBJ2-1, with D possibly being TRBD2 (6 bases). The CDR3 runs to 15 residues. In germline, CDR1 is SGHNT, CDR2 YYREEE (reference sequence). V was shortened by 1 base and J by 7 bases, with 15 bases between the two germline ends. This CDR3 is CASSLRASDVNEQFF. Written as DNA, the CDR3 is TGTGCCAGCAGCTTGAGGGCTAGCGATGTTAATGAGCAGTTCTTC.

The table lists this clonotype with a few counts. This chain uses TRBV5-8 with TRBJ1-1, with a weak D call TRBD1 (5 bases). The CDR3 is made up of 14 amino acids. Germline V gene data show CDR1 as SGHTS and CDR2 as YDEGEE. V gave up 0 bases and J gave up 4 bases, with 10 bases separating them. CDR3 amino acids: CASSLGWGTTEAFF. The CDR3 coding sequence is TGTGCCAGCAGCTTGGGATGGGGGACCACTGAAGCTTTCTTT.

The chain joins TRBV7-2 to TRBJ1-2; no definite D call. Trimming shortened V by 3 bases and J by 1 base, and 6 bases separated the two germline ends. In germline, CDR1 is SGHTA, CDR2 FQGNSA. The CDR3 consists of 13 residues. The CDR3 DNA reads as TGTGCCAGCAGCTTGAACCGTAACTATGGCTACACCTTC. Amino acid sequence: CASSLNRNYGYTF.

This clonotype was observed a handful of times. The V and J genes are TRBV7-6 and TRBJ2-7; 7 bases agree with TRBD2. V lost 5 bases to trimming and J lost 5 bases; unmatched junction nucleotides: 12. This CDR3 contains 15 residues. The germline V gene has CDR1 SGHVS and CDR2 FNYEAQ. Here the CDR3 DNA reads TGTGCCAGCAGCGCAAGGGCGGGAGTTAGCGACGAGCAGTACTTC. It encodes CASSARAGVSDEQYF.

There are a few counts of this clonotype. The gene calls are TRBV20-1 and TRBJ2-5; weak D call: TRBD1 (7 bases). From germline, CDR1 is DFQATT and CDR2 SNEGSKA (reference sequence). The V and J ends lost 4 bases and 1 base respectively, with 10 bases between them. The CDR3 spans 13 residues. CDR3 bases: TGCAGTGCTATTCAGGGGGGCCAAGAGACCCAGTACTTC. Amino acids: CSAIQGGQETQYF.

There are many counts of this clonotype. The rearrangement links TRBV5-6 to TRBJ1-1; D gene uncertain. Deletions cut 0 bases from V and 2 bases from J, with 17 bases between. This CDR3 comprises 17 residues. Germline lookup yields CDR1 SGHDT and CDR2 YYEEEE. The CDR3 here is CASSLGLRDTGNTEAFF. The CDR3 DNA reads TGTGCCAGCAGCTTGGGTTTGCGAGACACCGGTAACACTGAAGCTTTCTTT.

The V call is TRBV4-1, the J call TRBJ2-2; 11 nucleotides agree with TRBD2. Germline CDR1 reads MGHRA; CDR2 reads YSYEKL. Unmatched junction bases numbered 8, after V lost 1 base and J lost 4 bases. This CDR3 is 18 amino acids long. The CDR3 DNA reads TGCGCCAGCAGCCAAGCGGTACTAGCGGGAGAGGGCACCGGGGAGCTGTTTTTT. Translating it yields CASSQAVLAGEGTGELFF.

This clonotype has more than one count but fewer than ten. V gene TRBV6-5 combines with J gene TRBJ2-7; TRBD1 agrees at 10 bases. V trimming: 6 bases; J trimming: 0 bases; junction bases outside the gene matches: 5. CDR1 and CDR2 (germline): MNHEY, SVGAGI. CDR3 size: 15 residues. This CDR3 reads CASSPWTGGSYEQYF. The CDR3 DNA is TGTGCCAGCAGCCCCTGGACAGGGGGCTCCTACGAGCAGTACTTC.

This clonotype came up a few times. This sequence joins TRBV7-9 and TRBJ1-2, with a tentative D call TRBD1 (5 bases). V dropped 5 bases and J dropped 3 bases, with 13 bases sitting between them. The CDR3 runs 14 residues. Germline loops: CDR1 SEHNR, CDR2 FQNEAQ (reference sequence). As DNA, the CDR3 is TGTGCCAGCAGCCCGCTCACGGGGGACTATGGCTACACCTTC. It is translated as CASSPLTGDYGYTF. The variable domain in full, with the rest retrieved from reference TRBV7-9 and TRBJ1-2, is DTGVSQNPRHKITKRGQNVTFRCDPISEHNRLYWYRQTLGQGPEFLTYFQNEAQLEKSRLLSDRFSAERPKGSFSTLEIQRTEQGDSAMYLCASSPLTGDYGYTFGSGTRLTVV.

This clonotype has a handful of counts. The chain joins TRBV2 to TRBJ2-7; D uncertain. Trimming took 4 bases from V and 1 from J, leaving 8 bases between them. Germline V CDR1 and CDR2: SNHLY, FYNNEI. The CDR3 has 13 residues. CDR3 in DNA: TGTGCCAGCAGTGCAGTAGGGTCCTACGAGCAGTACTTC. Translating it yields CASSAVGSYEQYF. Combining the CDR3 with reference TRBV2 and TRBJ2-7 gives the whole variable domain EPEVTQTPSHQVTQMGQEVILRCVPISNHLYFYWYRQILGQKVEFLVSFYNNEISEKSEIFDDQFSVERPDGSNFTLKIRSTKLEDSAMYFCASSAVGSYEQYFGPGTRLTVT.

In this sample, this clonotype turned up many times. The rearrangement joins TRBV20-1 to TRBJ1-2, with D unresolved. The CDR3 has 13 residues. The V gene lost 2 bases and the J gene lost 4 bases, with 11 bases spanning the gap. CDR1 and CDR2 (germline): DFQATT, SNEGSKA (reference sequence). This CDR3 is CSARRPGLYGYTF. In nucleotides, the CDR3 is TGCAGTGCTAGAAGGCCAGGCCTCTATGGCTACACCTTC.

V and J are TRBV20-1 and TRBJ1-3, with D perhaps TRBD1 (5 bases). V was clipped by 0 bases and J by 2 bases, with 11 bases between them. Germline lookup yields CDR1 DFQATT and CDR2 SNEGSKA (reference sequence). The CDR3 is 15 residues long. CDR3 sequence reads: CSAREGAGPGNTIYF. CDR3 sequence (DNA): TGCAGTGCTAGAGAAGGGGCAGGGCCTGGAAACACCATATATTTT.

This clonotype has just a few counts. This chain connects TRBV11-2 to TRBJ2-3; 8 bases align to TRBD2. The V and J ends lost 4 bases and 4 bases, in that order; junction bases with no gene match: 10. There are 16 residues in the CDR3. Germline V gene data show CDR1 as SGHAT and CDR2 as FQNNGV. The CDR3: CASSSRGAGVADTQYF. CDR3 nucleotide sequence: TGTGCCAGCAGCTCCCGAGGAGCGGGGGTTGCAGATACGCAGTATTTT.

This clonotype was seen a few times. For the CDR3, the DNA is TGTGCCAGCAGTCTTTCTGAGTCTGGACAAAAGTTCTTC. Residues: CASSLSESGQKFF. The chain links TRBV6-6 to TRBJ2-1; a possible D gene is TRBD1 (5 bases). V was cut by 5 bases and J by 14 bases, with 19 bases left in between. The CDR3 loop spans 13 amino acids. Per the germline V gene, CDR1 is MNHNY and CDR2 is SVGAGI (reference sequence).